A single T cell receptor (beta chain) is shown here with its context. The entry originates in a study of T cell clonotyping in hematopoietic cell transplantation. Time point: recipient sample about 28 days before transplant, after cytoreduction. Sequencing used immunoSEQ multiplex PCR; TCRdb keeps in-frame clones, though not all of them. Of 35,000 to 45,000 clones in the sample, roughly 94% were seen once. Sequenced material: peripheral blood mononuclear cells, taken before stem cell transplant. The clonotype originates from a man in his forties or fifties with chronic myeloid leukemia. Some clones in this sample may be carry-over from other donors' samples.

In DNA form, the CDR3 reads TGCGCCAGCAGCCCCCGGATTGAAACCAAAAACATTCAGTACTTC. It codes for CASSPRIETKNIQYF. The chain uses TRBV5-1 and TRBJ2-4, with D uncertain. V was cut by 4 bases and J by 2 bases, with 13 bases left in between. CDR1 SGHRS and CDR2 YFSETQ come from the germline V gene. The CDR3 has 15 residues. Complete variable domain (other parts from reference TRBV5-1 and TRBJ2-4): KAGVTQTPRYLIKTRGQQVTLSCSPISGHRSVSWYQQTPGQGLQFLFEYFSETQRNKGNFPGRFSGRQFSNSRSEMNVSTLELGDSALYLCASSPRIETKNIQYFGAGTRLSVL.